Listed here are 28 T cell receptor beta chains from one sample, sequenced in a study of post-analysis software for immune sequencing data. Study-wide findings and caveats: Relative to controls, patients had about five TRBV segments at higher frequency, with TRBV5-6, TRBV5-1 and TRBV20-1 among these.

Antigens of these TCRs are unknown. The authors incorporated unique molecular identifiers into the TCR beta cDNA libraries. TCRdb re-analysed the PCR reads in MiXCR, keeping a single row per CDR3 protein. The sample lists under 650,000 distinct CDR3 sequences; around 47% were seen once. Sequencing input: blood. The receptors come from a girl aged 10 to 17 with multiple sclerosis.

This clonotype occurred a few times. The rearrangement uses TRBV12-3 or TRBV12-4 and TRBJ2-7; D may correspond to TRBD1 or TRBD2 (5 bases each). V was shortened by 6 bases and J by 6 bases, with 18 bases between the two germline ends. The CDR3 extends over 14 amino acids. CDR3 DNA sequence: TGTGCCAGCAGCGACTCATGGGGGAGTGGCGAGCAGTACTTC. Its translation: CASSDSWGSGEQYF.

The chain employs TRBV24-1 and TRBJ2-1; D assignment may be TRBD1 or TRBD2 (5 bases each). This CDR3 has 16 residues. Germline loops: CDR1 KGHDR, CDR2 SFDVKD. The V end was cut by 3 bases, the J end by 2 bases, with 13 bases between. The CDR3: CATSDTGTSTYNEQFF. Here the CDR3 DNA reads TGTGCCACCAGTGATACCGGGACCTCAACCTACAATGAGCAGTTCTTC.

The V and J genes are TRBV20-1 and TRBJ1-1; tentatively, D is TRBD1 (6 bases). Trimming cost V 3 bases and J 1 base, with 12 bases left between them. The CDR3 runs 14 residues. Germline CDR1 reads DFQATT; CDR2 reads SNEGSKA (reference sequence). The CDR3 nucleotides read TGCAGTGCTAGGCCGGGACATCCGAACACTGAAGCTTTCTTT. Amino acid sequence: CSARPGHPNTEAFF.

The chain has TRBV7-2 and TRBJ2-7; D perhaps matches TRBD2 (6 bases). The germline CDR1 and CDR2 sequences are SGHTA and FQGNSA. This CDR3 contains 14 residues. Trimming shortened V by 3 bases and J by 3 bases, and 12 bases separated the two germline ends. The CDR3 DNA sequence: TGTGCCAGCAGCTTGGGACTTCCCCGCTACGAGCAGTACTTC. Translating it yields CASSLGLPRYEQYF.

V usage is TRBV29-1 and J usage is TRBJ2-7, with 7 bases fitting TRBD1. The assigned J gene may be wrong: the sequence end matches TRBJ2-5 better. This CDR3 has 13 amino acids. The germline V gene encodes CDR1 SQVTM and CDR2 ANQGSEA. The DNA of the CDR3 is TGCAGCGCCCCCGGGACAGTCCGGGAGACCCAGTACTTC. Its protein product is CSAPGTVRETQYF.

The rearrangement links TRBV4-1 to TRBJ2-2; D assignment may be TRBD1 or TRBD2 (5 bases each). V dropped 5 bases and J dropped 2 bases, with 15 bases sitting between them. The CDR3 totals 16 residues. Germline V CDR1 and CDR2: MGHRA, YSYEKL. CDR3: CASSFNPGPNTGELFF. Written as DNA, the CDR3 is TGCGCCAGCAGCTTCAATCCGGGACCCAACACCGGGGAGCTGTTTTTT.

This clonotype was recorded a few times. The chain carries TRBV7-2 and TRBJ1-6, with D unresolved. Germline assignment: CDR1 SGHTA and CDR2 FQGNSA. This CDR3 contains 15 residues. Deletions cut 3 bases from V and 10 bases from J, with 16 bases between. CDR3 nucleotide sequence: TGTGCCAGCAGCTTCCCCCTGGGAGCGGGATCACCCCTCCACTTT. Protein sequence: CASSFPLGAGSPLHF.

This clonotype was found a few times. The CDR3 here is CASSLDPRGNGYTF. The CDR3 DNA follows: TGTGCCAGCAGCTTAGACCCGCGGGGAAATGGCTACACCTTC. The rearrangement joins TRBV7-2 to TRBJ1-2; no reliable D call. The CDR3 is 14 amino acids. Trimming pared 1 base from V and 6 bases from J, leaving 12 bases between. Germline V gene sequence: CDR1 SGHTA, CDR2 FQGNSA.

CDR3: CATSLVTRDSASTDTQYF. The CDR3 coding sequence is TGTGCCACCAGCTTAGTCACTAGGGACAGTGCTAGCACAGATACGCAGTATTTT. This chain connects TRBV15 to TRBJ2-3, with 7 bases identical to TRBD1. The CDR3 runs 18 residues. Germline V gene data show CDR1 as LNHNV and CDR2 as YYDKDF (reference sequence). V shed 5 bases, J shed 0 bases, and the junction held 14 bases outside the gene matches.

The chain couples TRBV10-3 to TRBJ1-5, with 8 bases identical to TRBD1. V lost 3 bases, J lost 5 bases, and 9 bases stayed unmatched. Germline CDR1 reads ENHRY; CDR2 reads SYGVKD. This CDR3 contains 16 residues. This CDR3 is CAISDIDRGGDQPQHF. CDR3 DNA: TGTGCCATCAGTGATATTGACAGGGGAGGGGATCAGCCCCAGCATTTT.

The V and J genes are TRBV7-2 and TRBJ2-7, with D hard to call. Germline V gene data show CDR1 as SGHTA and CDR2 as FQGNSA. CDR3 size: 15 residues. Trimming took off 5 bases at V and 0 bases at J, with 14 bases between the two ends. The CDR3 is CASSLDGSSSYEQYF. The CDR3 nucleotides are TGTGCCAGCAGCCTAGACGGAAGTAGCTCCTACGAGCAGTACTTC.

The chain couples TRBV12-3 or TRBV12-4 to TRBJ2-1; 7 bases map to TRBD2. The junction had 8 bases not matched to a gene; V was cut back by 7 bases and J by 5 bases. This CDR3 comprises 14 residues. The DNA for the CDR3 is TGTGCCAGCACCTCCTTAGCGGGTGACAATGAGCAGTTCTTC. Protein: CASTSLAGDNEQFF.

Only one count was recorded for this clonotype. V is TRBV11-3 and J is TRBJ2-3; 7 bases are a match to TRBD2. This CDR3 has 15 amino acids. The germline V gene encodes CDR1 SGHNT and CDR2 YENEEA. J was trimmed by 5 bases and V by 3 bases; bases with no gene match: 8. CDR3 nucleotides: TGTGCCAGCAGCTTGCGCGGGAGACAGAGAGATACGCAGTATTTT. Its protein is CASSLRGRQRDTQYF. Full variable domain (remainder filled in from reference TRBV11-3 and TRBJ2-3): EAGVVQSPRYKIIEKKQPVAFWCNPISGHNTLYWYLQNLGQGPELLIRYENEEAVDDSQLPKDRFSAERLKGVDSTLKIQPAELGDSAVYLCASSLRGRQRDTQYFGPGTRLTVL.

This clonotype was seen only a few times. This rearrangement joins TRBV24-1 to TRBJ2-1, with D tentatively TRBD1 (5 bases). Trimming removed 1 base at V and 5 bases at J, with 17 bases between. The germline CDR1 and CDR2 sequences are KGHDR and SFDVKD. This CDR3 region has 17 residues. The CDR3 loop reads CATSDLGPTVSDNEQFF. The CDR3 coding sequence is TGTGCCACCAGTGATTTAGGCCCGACAGTTTCCGACAATGAGCAGTTCTTC.

The chain uses TRBV6-5 and TRBJ1-5; TRBD1 matches at 12 bases. The CDR3 has 14 amino acids. CDR1 and CDR2 from the germline V gene are MNHEY and SVGAGI. V dropped 6 bases and J dropped 4; count of bases not matched to a gene: 1. In DNA, the CDR3 is TGTGCCAGCAGGGGACAGGGGGCGAATCAGCCCCAGCATTTT. Protein product: CASRGQGANQPQHF.

The V call is TRBV5-4, the J call TRBJ2-2, with D perhaps assigned TRBD1 or TRBD2 (6 bases each). CDR1 SGHNT and CDR2 YYREEE come from the germline V gene (reference sequence). Between the trimmed V and J ends, which lost 4 bases and 8 bases, there was a span of 15 bases. This CDR3 is 14 amino acids long. For the CDR3, the DNA is TGTGCCAGCAGCCTGAGGGGGGTTGCAGGGGAGCTGTTTTTT. Encoded protein: CASSLRGVAGELFF.

The chain uses TRBV5-4 and TRBJ2-5; 10 bases line up with TRBD1. Germline-derived CDR1 and CDR2 are SGHNT and YYREEE (reference sequence). Trimming removed 4 bases from V and 9 bases from J; junction bases left unmatched: 6. The CDR3 totals 13 residues. The DNA for the CDR3 is TGTGCCAGCAGCGACGGACAGGGGGAGGCCCAGTACTTC. Translation gives CASSDGQGEAQYF.

This clonotype has just a few counts. V usage is TRBV12-3 or TRBV12-4 and J usage is TRBJ2-7; 8 bases are a match to TRBD1. With 5 bases clipped from V and 2 bases from J, the junction kept 8 bases outside the gene matches. The CDR3 runs to 15 residues. In DNA form, the CDR3 reads TGTGCCAGCAGTGCCGGGACAGGTCTTCCCTACGAGCAGTACTTC. This gives the protein CASSAGTGLPYEQYF.

Of note for this clonotype: This may stem from a read error, because a much larger clone lies one nucleotide away. This chain joins TRBV7-2 and TRBJ1-5, with a weak D call TRBD1 (5 bases). Germline values: CDR1 SGHTA, CDR2 FQGNSA. The CDR3 sequence is 14 residues long. The V gene lost 3 bases and the J gene lost 5 bases, with 11 bases spanning the gap. CDR3 coding DNA: TGTGCCAGCAGCTTTGCCAGGGACGATCAGCCCCAGCATTTT. Protein sequence: CASSFARDDQPQHF.

The rearrangement uses TRBV19 and TRBJ2-1; 8 nucleotides match TRBD1. CDR3 length equals 15 residues. V dropped 6 bases and J dropped 7; count of bases not matched to a gene: 11. The germline V gene has CDR1 LNHDA and CDR2 SQIVND (reference sequence). CDR3 nucleotides: TGTGCCAGTAGCCAAACCGCTTACAGGGGGAATGAGCAGTTCTTC. Amino acid sequence: CASSQTAYRGNEQFF.

The J gene is TRBJ2-4, the V gene TRBV4-1, with 8 nucleotides matching TRBD1. The DNA end favors TRBJ2-7, so the J call may be wrong. CDR3 size: 16 residues. Germline V gene data show CDR1 as MGHRA and CDR2 as YSYEKL. The CDR3 region is CASSLSGQVGDYEQYF. In DNA form, the CDR3 reads TGCGCCAGCAGCCTATCGGGACAGGTCGGGGACTACGAGCAGTACTTC.

This clonotype was recorded a few times. This chain links TRBV6-2 or TRBV6-3 with TRBJ2-1; 11 bases are a match to TRBD2. Per the germline V gene, CDR1 is MNHEY and CDR2 is SVGEGT. V gave up 0 bases and J gave up 6 bases; unmatched junction bases: 4. CDR3 length: 16 amino acids. Here the CDR3 reads CASSYSRLAGGNEQFF. The DNA of the CDR3 is TGTGCCAGCAGTTACTCGAGGCTAGCGGGAGGCAATGAGCAGTTCTTC.

With respect to this clonotype: Relative to the germline gene, one junction end is altered; a read error may explain this. CDR3 region: CGARDRTGVRNSPLHF. CDR3 in DNA: TGCGGTGCTAGAGACCGGACAGGGGTTAGGAATTCACCCCTCCACTTT. The chain employs TRBV20-1 and TRBJ1-6, with 9 positions matching TRBD1. The CDR3 sequence is 16 residues long. From germline, CDR1 is DFQATT and CDR2 SNEGSKA (reference sequence).

The chain couples TRBV18 to TRBJ2-1, with D possibly matching TRBD1 (6 bases). Germline CDR1 is KGHSH and CDR2 is LQKENI. V shed 4 bases and J shed 8 bases, with 15 bases lying between them. CDR3 length equals 14 residues. The CDR3 region has the DNA TGTGCCAGCTCACAACTACAGGGAAGCCATGAGCAGTTCTTC. This sequence encodes CASSQLQGSHEQFF.

The chain uses TRBV27 and TRBJ2-6; the D is unclear. This CDR3 comprises 17 residues. Germline lookup yields CDR1 MNHEY and CDR2 SMNVEV (reference sequence). V lost 6 bases and J 0 bases, leaving 15 bases between the germline ends. The CDR3 spells CASRLIDKRSGANVLTF. For the CDR3, the DNA is TGTGCCAGCAGGCTGATTGACAAGCGCTCTGGGGCCAACGTCCTGACTTTC.

This clonotype has a handful of counts. The rearrangement uses TRBV6-6 and TRBJ2-1, with a weak D call TRBD1 (5 bases). Trimming pared 8 bases from V and 6 bases from J, leaving 11 bases between. CDR3 length: 12 residues. Germline loops: CDR1 MNHNY, CDR2 SVGAGI (reference sequence). The CDR3 DNA reads TGTGCCAGCGGGGCGCTCATCAATGAGCAGTTCTTC. It encodes CASGALINEQFF.

On this clonotype itself: A much larger clone lies a single base off, so this may be a read error. The rearrangement links TRBV3-1 to TRBJ2-1, with 12 bases lining up with TRBD2. This CDR3 is 16 amino acids long. J lost 2 bases, V lost 1 base, and 0 bases had no gene match. CDR1 and CDR2 (germline): LGHDT, YNNKEL (reference sequence). CDR3 DNA: TGTGCCAGCAGCCAAGGGACTAGCGGGGCCTACAATGAGCAGTTCTTC. Translating gives CASSQGTSGAYNEQFF.

This clonotype showed up just a few times. The chain recombines TRBV7-9 with TRBJ1-2; unclear D gene. CDR1 SEHNR and CDR2 FQNEAQ come from the germline V gene (reference sequence). The CDR3 extends over 14 amino acids. V dropped 1 base and J dropped 9 bases, with 15 bases sitting between them. CDR3 residues: CASSLGGGFFRYTF. CDR3 DNA sequence: TGTGCCAGCAGCTTAGGTGGAGGTTTTTTTCGCTACACCTTC.